Following are 12 T cell receptor beta chains from one sample sequenced in a study of identical twins. TCRdb independently ran MiXCR on the 5' RACE reads; one entry per CDR3 protein. The sample shows some 260,000 distinct CDR3 sequences, roughly 13% of them seen only once. The specimen was memory (CD45RO+) T cells sorted from blood. Receptors were obtained from a young woman in good health.

The CDR3 coding sequence is TGTGCCAGCACCCCAAGGGCTGCAGGGGGCTTTCAGAACACCGGGGAGCTGTTTTTT. Its protein is CASTPRAAGGFQNTGELFF. The V call is TRBV9, the J call TRBJ2-2; 8 bases agree with TRBD1. The V and J ends lost 6 bases and 1 base, in that order; junction bases with no gene match: 17. Germline-derived CDR1 and CDR2 are SGDLS and YYNGEE. The length of the CDR3 is 19 residues.

In this sample, this clonotype turned up a few times. This chain links TRBV12-3 or TRBV12-4 with TRBJ1-2, with 10 bases fitting TRBD1. With 7 bases clipped from V and 2 bases from J, the junction kept 10 bases outside the gene matches. The CDR3 is 16 amino acids. CDR3 sequence (DNA): TGTGCCAGCAACCCCAGGCCGGGACAGGGGAACTATGGCTACACCTTC. Translation gives CASNPRPGQGNYGYTF.

The chain couples TRBV6-1 to TRBJ1-5, with D possibly matching TRBD1 (5 bases). V dropped 7 bases and J dropped 2 bases, with 12 bases sitting between them. Germline V gene sequence: CDR1 MNHNS, CDR2 SASEGT. This CDR3 comprises 14 residues. CDR3 protein: CASNQGSRNQPQHF. The CDR3 region has the DNA TGTGCCAGCAACCAGGGATCCCGCAATCAGCCCCAGCATTTT.

This clonotype showed up just a few times. This chain connects TRBV19 to TRBJ2-7; 9 nucleotides agree with TRBD1. This CDR3 spans 15 amino acids. V was pared by 3 bases and J by 3 bases, with 6 bases of the junction left unmatched. Per the germline V gene, CDR1 is LNHDA and CDR2 is SQIVND (reference sequence). The CDR3 loop is CASSIAGQGIYEQYF. The CDR3 region has the DNA TGTGCCAGTAGTATCGCGGGACAGGGCATCTACGAGCAGTACTTC.

This clonotype showed up just a few times. The gene calls are TRBV10-1 and TRBJ1-1; the D gene is possibly TRBD1 (5 bases). V was clipped by 4 bases and J by 4 bases, with 10 bases between them. Per the germline V gene, CDR1 is WNHNN and CDR2 is SYGVQD (reference sequence). The CDR3 loop spans 13 amino acids. The CDR3 bases are TGCGCCAGCAGTGGGAAACAGGCCACTGAAGCTTTCTTT. Residues: CASSGKQATEAFF.

Only a few counts were recorded for this clonotype. This chain uses TRBV5-1 with TRBJ2-2, with no clear D. CDR1 is SGHRS and CDR2 is YFSETQ in the germline V gene. V lost 6 bases, J lost 0 bases, and 15 bases lay in between. The length of the CDR3 is 16 residues. CDR3 in amino acids: CASIESSAANTGELFF. CDR3 sequence (DNA): TGCGCCAGCATCGAAAGCAGCGCCGCGAACACCGGGGAGCTGTTTTTT.

This clonotype was detected only a few times. This rearrangement joins TRBV3-1 to TRBJ2-1; 7 nucleotides line up with TRBD1. The germline V gene has CDR1 LGHDT and CDR2 YNNKEL (reference sequence). This CDR3 has 15 amino acids. Unmatched junction bases numbered 11, after V lost 6 bases and J lost 6 bases. The CDR3 region has the DNA TGTGCCAGCAGTCGAGAAGAGGGGGCCTCCAATGAGCAGTTCTTC. This translates into CASSREEGASNEQFF.

This chain uses TRBV20-1 with TRBJ2-3, with 10 nucleotides matching TRBD2. This CDR3 is 15 amino acids long. Germline lookup yields CDR1 DFQATT and CDR2 SNEGSKA (reference sequence). V lost 6 bases to trimming and J lost 1 base; unmatched junction nucleotides: 7. CDR3 in amino acids: CSASTSGIGTDTQYF. The CDR3, as DNA: TGCAGTGCGTCAACTAGCGGGATCGGCACAGATACGCAGTATTTT.

The V gene is TRBV12-3 or TRBV12-4, the J gene TRBJ2-1; 12 bases are shared with TRBD1. Trimming cost V 8 bases and J 8 bases; bases outside gene matches: 10. CDR3 length equals 15 residues. CDR3 amino acids: CASLYRDRGRHEQFF. CDR3 in DNA: TGTGCCAGCCTCTACAGGGACAGGGGGCGGCATGAGCAGTTCTTC.

The rearrangement joins TRBV5-1 to TRBJ2-3; unclear D gene. Germline V gene lookup returns CDR1 SGHRS and CDR2 YFSETQ. Deletions cut 6 bases from V and 6 bases from J, with 11 bases between. The CDR3 totals 12 residues. In DNA form, the CDR3 reads TGCGCCAGCACGTCGGCGCCGGATACGCAGTATTTT. It encodes CASTSAPDTQYF.

This clonotype was detected many times. The V call is TRBV7-2, the J call TRBJ1-2, with D unclear. Trimming shortened V by 5 bases and J by 2 bases, and 6 bases separated the two germline ends. The CDR3 is 12 residues long. Germline V gene sequence: CDR1 SGHTA, CDR2 FQGNSA. CDR3 nucleotide sequence: TGTGCCAGCAGCCCGCAGAACTATGGCTACACCTTC. Amino acids: CASSPQNYGYTF.

This clonotype was seen many times. The chain joins TRBV5-1 to TRBJ2-3; 10 bases are a match to TRBD1. The CDR3 has 15 residues. The V and J ends lost 4 bases and 4 bases, in that order; junction bases with no gene match: 6. Per germline, CDR1 SGHRS and CDR2 YFSETQ. The CDR3 spells CASSRQGATADTQYF. The CDR3 bases are TGCGCCAGCAGCCGACAGGGGGCGACCGCAGATACGCAGTATTTT.